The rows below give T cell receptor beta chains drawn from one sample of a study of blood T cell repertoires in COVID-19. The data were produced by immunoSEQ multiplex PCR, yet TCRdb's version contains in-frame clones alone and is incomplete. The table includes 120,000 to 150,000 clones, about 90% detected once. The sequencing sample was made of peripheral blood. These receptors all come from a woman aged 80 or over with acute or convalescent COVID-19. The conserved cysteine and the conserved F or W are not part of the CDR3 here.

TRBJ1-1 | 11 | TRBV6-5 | ASRKTGGTEAF
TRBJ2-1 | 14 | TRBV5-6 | ASSLARDRARNEQF
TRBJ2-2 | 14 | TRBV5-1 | ASSLAGGRNTGELF
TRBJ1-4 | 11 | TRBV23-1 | ARPKGGDEKLF
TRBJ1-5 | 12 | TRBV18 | ASSQGGDGQPQH
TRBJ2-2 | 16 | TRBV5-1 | ASSLVVLGTGVVGELF
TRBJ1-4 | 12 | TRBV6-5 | ASSGSLGNEKLF
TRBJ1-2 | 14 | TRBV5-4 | ASSSSLQGAIYGYT
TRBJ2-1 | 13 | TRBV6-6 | ASSYVTGGLNEQF
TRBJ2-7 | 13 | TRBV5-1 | ASSSGTSGFYEQY
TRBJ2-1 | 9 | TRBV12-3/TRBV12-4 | ASSTGVEQF
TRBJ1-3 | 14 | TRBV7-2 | ASSSPGDSSGNTIY
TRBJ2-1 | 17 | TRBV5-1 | ASSLDTSIRTREYNEQF
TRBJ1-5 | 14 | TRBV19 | ASRGTGLYSNQPQH
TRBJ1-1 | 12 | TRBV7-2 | ASSLMRVAYEAF
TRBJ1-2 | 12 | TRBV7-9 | ASSLLGAVHGYT
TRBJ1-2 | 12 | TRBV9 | ASREDRGGYGYT
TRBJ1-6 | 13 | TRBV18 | ASSTGTSRNSPLH
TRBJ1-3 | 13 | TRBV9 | ASSVERGSGNTIY
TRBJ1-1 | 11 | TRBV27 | ASSFFRNTEAF
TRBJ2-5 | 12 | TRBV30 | AWSVKGGDRTQY
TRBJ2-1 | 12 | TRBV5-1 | ASGKQGADNEQF
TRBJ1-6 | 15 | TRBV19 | ASSINRASSYNSPLH
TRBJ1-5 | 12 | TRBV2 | ASNRGNKNQPQH
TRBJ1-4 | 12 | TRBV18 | ASSAGTGNEKLF
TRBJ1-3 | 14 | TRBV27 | ASSLDQDRGQDTIY
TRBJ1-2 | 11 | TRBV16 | ASSVQGNSGYT
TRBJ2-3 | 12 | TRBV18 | ASSLDRGEYTQY
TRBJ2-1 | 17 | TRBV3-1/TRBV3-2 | ASSQLAGGSKSSYNEQF
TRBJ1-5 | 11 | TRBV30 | AWSPRDSQPQH
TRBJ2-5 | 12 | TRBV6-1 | ASSESGQGNVRY
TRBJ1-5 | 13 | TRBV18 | ASSPTGISNQPQH
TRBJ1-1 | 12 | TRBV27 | ASRLDRARTEAF
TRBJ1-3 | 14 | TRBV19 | ASSILRGPLRDTIY
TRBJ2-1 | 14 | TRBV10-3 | AITRTGTGGSGEQF
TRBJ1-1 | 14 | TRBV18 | ASSQKQGAVNTEAF
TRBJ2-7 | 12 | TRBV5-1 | ASSPQGFTYEQY
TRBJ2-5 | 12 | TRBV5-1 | ASSTQGLQETQY
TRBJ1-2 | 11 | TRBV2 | ASSAGGYYGYT
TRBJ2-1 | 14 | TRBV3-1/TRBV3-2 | ASSQFSGTVYNEQF
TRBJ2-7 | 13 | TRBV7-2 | ASSLGQVSSYEQY